Listed below are T cell receptor beta chains from one sample, sequenced in a study of CD8 T cells in ankylosing spondylitis. MiXCR, applied by TCRdb to the 5' RACE reads, yields one record per CDR3 protein. The sample comprises about 140,000 distinct CDR3 sequences, approximately 9.2% of which are singletons, and 6% to 8% rests with the top ten. Specimen: synovial fluid, either unsorted or a sorted T cell fraction (not recorded which). The receptors originated from a male donor with ankylosing spondylitis. Both conserved end residues are part of each CDR3. The D gene is left open where the match is weak. The listing skips clone size in some rows; elsewhere it reads once, few, many or a size class.

V gene: TRBV6-6; clone size: many; D gene: TRBD1; J gene: TRBJ2-5; CDR3 protein: CASRLQGVPETQYF; CDR3 DNA: TGTGCCAGCAGGCTACAGGGGGTGCCGGAGACCCAGTACTTC
V gene: TRBV7-2; clone size: .; D gene: .; J gene: TRBJ2-3; CDR3 protein: CASSLRAGTAYTDTQYF; CDR3 DNA: TGTGCCAGCAGCCTGAGAGCCGGGACGGCTTACACAGATACGCAGTATTTT
V gene: TRBV12-3/TRBV12-4; clone size: many; D gene: .; J gene: TRBJ2-3; CDR3 protein: CASSLTSGTWEYF; CDR3 DNA: TGTGCCAGCAGTCTAACGTCCGGGACATGGGAGTATTTT
V gene: TRBV9; clone size: .; D gene: TRBD2; J gene: TRBJ2-1; CDR3 protein: CASSGPSVAGGVGNEQFF; CDR3 DNA: TGTGCCAGCAGCGGACCCTCCGTAGCGGGAGGAGTAGGCAATGAGCAGTTCTTC
V gene: TRBV5-1; clone size: .; D gene: .; J gene: TRBJ1-4; CDR3 protein: CASSRTGTREEKLFF; CDR3 DNA: TGCGCCAGCAGCAGAACCGGGACACGAGAAGAAAAACTGTTTTTT
V gene: TRBV24-1; clone size: .; D gene: TRBD1; J gene: TRBJ2-7; CDR3 protein: CATSPGQVPSYEQYF; CDR3 DNA: TGTGCCACCAGCCCGGGACAGGTGCCCTCCTACGAGCAGTACTTC
V gene: TRBV9; clone size: many; D gene: .; J gene: TRBJ1-4; CDR3 protein: CASSPRTATNEKLFF; CDR3 DNA: TGTGCCAGCAGCCCCCGGACGGCAACTAATGAAAAACTGTTTTTT
V gene: TRBV9; clone size: many; D gene: .; J gene: TRBJ2-2; CDR3 protein: CASRKSGVNTGELFF; CDR3 DNA: TGTGCCAGCCGGAAGTCAGGGGTCAACACCGGGGAGCTGTTTTTT
V gene: TRBV7-7; clone size: many; D gene: .; J gene: TRBJ2-1; CDR3 protein: CASSLDVSGREQFF; CDR3 DNA: TGTGCTAGCAGCTTAGACGTTAGCGGAAGAGAGCAGTTCTTC
V gene: TRBV4-3; clone size: few; D gene: .; J gene: TRBJ2-1; CDR3 protein: CASSQVRVGEQFF; CDR3 DNA: TGCGCCAGCAGCCAAGTTCGAGTGGGCGAGCAGTTCTTC
V gene: TRBV9; clone size: many; D gene: TRBD1; J gene: TRBJ1-6; CDR3 protein: CASSPDPGGSSYNSPLHF; CDR3 DNA: TGTGCCAGCAGCCCAGACCCAGGGGGAAGCTCCTATAATTCACCCCTCCACTTT
V gene: TRBV5-1; clone size: many; D gene: TRBD1; J gene: TRBJ1-2; CDR3 protein: CASSWTGVYGYTF; CDR3 DNA: TGCGCCAGCAGCTGGACAGGGGTCTATGGCTACACCTTC
V gene: TRBV4-3; clone size: .; D gene: .; J gene: TRBJ2-1; CDR3 protein: CASSQAHEQFF; CDR3 DNA: TGCGCCAGCAGCCAAGCCCATGAGCAGTTCTTC
V gene: TRBV28; clone size: .; D gene: .; J gene: TRBJ2-7; CDR3 protein: CASRPGRTYEQYF; CDR3 DNA: TGTGCCAGCAGACCCGGACGGACCTACGAGCAGTACTTC
V gene: TRBV18; clone size: many; D gene: .; J gene: TRBJ1-1; CDR3 protein: CASSPTANTEAFF; CDR3 DNA: TGTGCCAGCTCACCAACCGCGAACACTGAAGCTTTCTTT
V gene: TRBV7-3; clone size: few; D gene: .; J gene: TRBJ2-5; CDR3 protein: CASSPDSQETQYF; CDR3 DNA: TGTGCCAGCAGCCCGGACAGCCAAGAGACCCAGTACTTC
V gene: TRBV25-1; clone size: .; D gene: TRBD1; J gene: TRBJ2-1; CDR3 protein: CASSETLPIGTGDYNEQFF; CDR3 DNA: TGTGCCAGCAGTGAAACCCTTCCTATCGGGACAGGGGACTACAATGAGCAGTTCTTC
V gene: TRBV12-3/TRBV12-4; clone size: .; D gene: .; J gene: TRBJ1-4; CDR3 protein: CASSFYEKLFF; CDR3 DNA: TGTGCCAGCAGTTTTTACGAAAAACTGTTTTTT
V gene: TRBV12-3/TRBV12-4; clone size: few; D gene: .; J gene: TRBJ2-6; CDR3 protein: CASGLSSGANVLTF; CDR3 DNA: TGTGCCAGCGGATTATCTTCGGGGGCCAACGTCCTGACTTTC
V gene: TRBV14; clone size: .; D gene: .; J gene: TRBJ1-1; CDR3 protein: CASSPRGRRLMNTEAFF; CDR3 DNA: TGTGCCAGCAGCCCGCGGGGCAGGCGCCTTATGAACACTGAAGCTTTCTTT
V gene: TRBV5-1; clone size: .; D gene: .; J gene: TRBJ2-5; CDR3 protein: CASNLAMVAGGTQNF; CDR3 DNA: .
V gene: TRBV7-2; clone size: .; D gene: .; J gene: TRBJ2-2; CDR3 protein: CASSSRGDVTGELFF; CDR3 DNA: TGTGCCAGCAGCTCCAGAGGGGACGTAACCGGGGAGCTGTTTTTT
V gene: TRBV2; clone size: many; D gene: TRBD2; J gene: TRBJ2-1; CDR3 protein: CASSRLAGDTYNEQFF; CDR3 DNA: TGTGCCAGCAGTCGACTAGCGGGGGATACATACAATGAGCAGTTCTTC
V gene: TRBV4-3; clone size: many; D gene: TRBD2; J gene: TRBJ2-3; CDR3 protein: CASSQGTTTDTQYF; CDR3 DNA: TGCGCCAGCAGCCAGGGGACTACCACAGATACGCAGTATTTT
V gene: TRBV5-1; clone size: many; D gene: .; J gene: TRBJ1-5; CDR3 protein: CASSPEGGSNQPQHF; CDR3 DNA: TGCGCCAGCAGCCCAGAGGGGGGGAGCAATCAGCCCCAGCATTTT
V gene: TRBV12-3/TRBV12-4; clone size: many; D gene: .; J gene: TRBJ2-1; CDR3 protein: CASSDLYSYNEQFF; CDR3 DNA: TGTGCCAGCAGTGACCTTTACTCCTACAATGAGCAGTTCTTC
V gene: TRBV12-3/TRBV12-4; clone size: many; D gene: TRBD2; J gene: TRBJ2-1; CDR3 protein: CASSSSGRVKFF; CDR3 DNA: TGTGCCAGCAGTTCAAGCGGGAGGGTTAAGTTCTTC
V gene: TRBV6-1; clone size: many; D gene: TRBD2; J gene: TRBJ2-2; CDR3 protein: CASRPPGLAGVGELFF; CDR3 DNA: TGTGCCAGCAGACCGCCGGGACTAGCGGGAGTCGGGGAGCTGTTTTTT
V gene: TRBV20-1; clone size: few; D gene: .; J gene: TRBJ1-1; CDR3 protein: CSAREPPTEVTEAFF; CDR3 DNA: TGCAGTGCTAGAGAACCACCCACGGAAGTCACTGAAGCTTTCTTT
V gene: TRBV19; clone size: few; D gene: .; J gene: TRBJ2-1; CDR3 protein: CATIARPGNFYYNEQFF; CDR3 DNA: TGTGCCACTATTGCCAGACCGGGAAATTTTTACTACAATGAGCAGTTCTTC
V gene: TRBV7-8; clone size: many; D gene: .; J gene: TRBJ2-5; CDR3 protein: CASRDLGGIQETQYF; CDR3 DNA: TGTGCCAGCAGGGACCTGGGGGGCATCCAAGAGACCCAGTACTTC
V gene: TRBV6-5; clone size: .; D gene: .; J gene: TRBJ2-7; CDR3 protein: CASSLHTGSGIYEQYF; CDR3 DNA: TGTGCCAGCAGTCTACATACAGGGAGTGGGATCTACGAGCAGTACTTC
V gene: TRBV28; clone size: many; D gene: .; J gene: TRBJ1-2; CDR3 protein: CAIRSPGLGGYTF; CDR3 DNA: TGTGCCATCCGAAGCCCGGGACTCGGTGGCTACACCTTC
V gene: TRBV5-1; clone size: many; D gene: .; J gene: TRBJ1-1; CDR3 protein: CASSLLGEGNTEAFF; CDR3 DNA: TGCGCCAGCAGCTTGTTAGGGGAAGGGAACACTGAAGCTTTCTTT
V gene: TRBV9; clone size: .; D gene: .; J gene: TRBJ1-3; CDR3 protein: CASSVDYRGLGNTIYF; CDR3 DNA: TGTGCCAGCAGCGTAGATTATCGGGGACTCGGAAACACCATATATTTT
V gene: TRBV10-3; clone size: many; D gene: .; J gene: TRBJ1-1; CDR3 protein: CAISDREGTEAFF; CDR3 DNA: TGTGCCATCAGTGACCGGGAGGGCACTGAAGCTTTCTTT
V gene: TRBV5-6; clone size: few; D gene: TRBD2; J gene: TRBJ2-7; CDR3 protein: CASSLSGTTYEQYF; CDR3 DNA: TGTGCCAGCAGCTTGTCTGGGACTACCTACGAGCAGTACTTC
V gene: TRBV10-2; clone size: few; D gene: .; J gene: TRBJ2-1; CDR3 protein: CASSESEGGRRFF; CDR3 DNA: TGCGCCAGCAGTGAGTCGGAGGGAGGCCGCAGGTTCTTC
V gene: TRBV7-3; clone size: many; D gene: .; J gene: TRBJ2-7; CDR3 protein: CASSLAPFGYEQYF; CDR3 DNA: TGTGCCAGCAGCTTAGCCCCTTTTGGCTACGAGCAGTACTTC
V gene: TRBV15; clone size: few; D gene: .; J gene: TRBJ1-1; CDR3 protein: CATSRVAAPFEAFF; CDR3 DNA: TGTGCCACCAGCAGAGTGGCCGCTCCCTTTGAAGCTTTCTTT
V gene: TRBV19; clone size: many; D gene: .; J gene: TRBJ1-2; CDR3 protein: CASSQASSQLTF; CDR3 DNA: TGTGCCAGTAGCCAAGCATCCTCCCAGCTCACCTTC
V gene: TRBV28; clone size: many; D gene: TRBD1; J gene: TRBJ1-2; CDR3 protein: CASSDRLTGGAF; CDR3 DNA: TGTGCCAGCAGTGATCGCTTAACAGGGGGCGCTTTC
V gene: TRBV11-3; clone size: .; D gene: .; J gene: TRBJ2-2; CDR3 protein: CASSWTNTGELFF; CDR3 DNA: TGTGCCAGCAGCTGGACAAACACCGGGGAGCTGTTTTTT
V gene: TRBV20-1; clone size: .; D gene: .; J gene: TRBJ1-2; CDR3 protein: CSARSPARDYGYTF; CDR3 DNA: TGCAGTGCTAGAAGTCCCGCGAGGGACTATGGCTACACCTTC
V gene: TRBV12-3/TRBV12-4; clone size: few; D gene: .; J gene: TRBJ2-1; CDR3 protein: CASSLVVGSEQFF; CDR3 DNA: TGTGCCAGCAGCCTCGTAGTAGGCAGTGAGCAGTTCTTC
V gene: TRBV4-2; clone size: .; D gene: .; J gene: TRBJ2-2; CDR3 protein: CASSRETGTGELFF; CDR3 DNA: TGTGCCAGCAGCCGAGAGACGGGCACCGGGGAGCTGTTTTTT
V gene: TRBV4-2; clone size: .; D gene: .; J gene: TRBJ2-4; CDR3 protein: CASSPVGDGAKNIQYF; CDR3 DNA: TGTGCCAGCAGCCCAGTTGGGGACGGAGCCAAAAACATTCAGTACTTC
V gene: TRBV12-3/TRBV12-4; clone size: few; D gene: .; J gene: TRBJ1-2; CDR3 protein: CASSLNRRYGYTF; CDR3 DNA: TGTGCCAGCAGTTTGAACAGGAGGTATGGCTACACCTTC
V gene: TRBV6-1; clone size: few; D gene: .; J gene: TRBJ1-1; CDR3 protein: CASSPQPHDRAFF; CDR3 DNA: TGTGCCAGCAGTCCCCAACCCCACGACAGGGCTTTCTTT
V gene: TRBV6-2/TRBV6-3; clone size: .; D gene: .; J gene: TRBJ1-2; CDR3 protein: CASSYFSDGLYGYTF; CDR3 DNA: TGTGCCAGCAGTTACTTTTCGGACGGACTCTATGGCTACACCTTC
V gene: TRBV11-2; clone size: many; D gene: .; J gene: TRBJ2-3; CDR3 protein: CASSFPDGRADTQYF; CDR3 DNA: TGTGCCAGCAGCTTCCCGGACGGGCGGGCAGATACGCAGTATTTT
V gene: TRBV9; clone size: many; D gene: .; J gene: TRBJ1-2; CDR3 protein: CASSVASGPVVGYTF; CDR3 DNA: TGTGCCAGCAGCGTAGCTTCCGGGCCAGTCGTTGGCTACACCTTC
V gene: TRBV4-2; clone size: .; D gene: .; J gene: TRBJ1-1; CDR3 protein: CASSQRIREFMNTEAFF; CDR3 DNA: TGTGCCAGCAGCCAGAGGATAAGGGAGTTCATGAACACTGAAGCTTTCTTT
V gene: TRBV10-3; clone size: many; D gene: TRBD1; J gene: TRBJ1-5; CDR3 protein: CATTDTQGAINQPQHF; CDR3 DNA: TGTGCCACCACGGATACCCAGGGGGCGATCAATCAGCCCCAGCATTTT
V gene: TRBV18; clone size: few; D gene: .; J gene: TRBJ2-3; CDR3 protein: CASSPPGALRDTQYF; CDR3 DNA: TGTGCCAGCTCACCACCGGGGGCCCTCCGCGATACGCAGTATTTT